A single sample gave rise to the 29 T cell receptor beta chains below, sequenced in a study of OX40 agonist ivuxolimab in advanced cancers. TCRdb keeps only in-frame clones here, not all; method: immunoSEQ multiplex PCR. The sample shows about 80,000 clones, about nine tenths of them seen only once. This material consisted of CD4+ or CD8+ T cells sorted from blood, taken in a trial of the OX40 agonist ivuxolimab. The source is an adult with an advanced solid tumor such as melanoma, head and neck, liver or kidney cancer.

This clone was seen a single time. V is TRBV9 and J is TRBJ2-2; the D gene is possibly TRBD2 (6 bases). The CDR3 is 17 residues long. Trimming cost V 0 bases and J 1 base, with 13 bases left between them. CDR1 is SGDLS, CDR2 YYNGEE, per germline. The CDR3: CASSVGIAAVNTGELFF. CDR3 nucleotides: TGTGCCAGCAGCGTAGGGATAGCGGCAGTGAACACCGGGGAGCTGTTTTTT.

This clone appeared once. The chain combines TRBV27 with TRBJ2-7; D may be TRBD2 (5 bases). Germline loops: CDR1 MNHEY, CDR2 SMNVEV (reference sequence). The CDR3 contains 20 residues. The V gene lost 3 bases and the J gene lost 1 base, with 28 bases spanning the gap. The CDR3 DNA follows: TGTGCCAGCAGTTTTTCGGACCCTAGAAGAATGTCTGGAGGTTCCTACGAGCAGTACTTC. Encoded protein: CASSFSDPRRMSGGSYEQYF.

This sequence joins TRBV7-8 and TRBJ1-5; D gene uncertain. V gave up 0 bases and J gave up 4 bases, with 7 bases separating them. CDR3 size: 14 residues. Germline CDR1 and CDR2: SGHVS and FQNEAQ. The CDR3: CASSLALRNQPQHF. CDR3 nucleotides: TGTGCCAGCAGCTTAGCTCTCCGAAATCAGCCCCAGCATTTT.

The chain joins TRBV6-6 to TRBJ1-1; 9 bases agree with TRBD1. This CDR3 has 15 residues. Germline-derived CDR1 and CDR2 are MNHNY and SVGAGI (reference sequence). V lost 5 bases, J lost 3 bases, and 7 bases stayed unmatched. The CDR3 region has the DNA TGTGCCAGCAGTACGTCCGGGACAGGGTACACTGAAGCTTTCTTT. Amino acid sequence: CASSTSGTGYTEAFF.

V usage is TRBV27 and J usage is TRBJ1-6; 11 bases agree with TRBD1. Germline CDR1 reads MNHEY; CDR2 reads SMNVEV (reference sequence). V shed 6 bases and J 7 bases; nucleotides not matched to a gene: 5. CDR3 length: 15 amino acids. The CDR3 nucleotides read TGTGCCAGCAGGATCCGGGACAGGGGGAATTCACCCCTCCACTTT. This sequence encodes CASRIRDRGNSPLHF.

This clone was seen a single time. The chain has TRBV5-1 and TRBJ1-6; 9 bases fit TRBD1. Germline values: CDR1 SGHRS, CDR2 YFSETQ. The CDR3 runs to 17 residues. J was trimmed by 6 bases and V by 1 base; bases with no gene match: 8. The CDR3 nucleotides read TGCGCCAGCAGCTTGTCCCACCCGGGACAGGGTAATTCACCCCTCCACTTT. It translates to CASSLSHPGQGNSPLHF.

The rearrangement links TRBV6-6 to TRBJ1-2, with D possibly TRBD1 on 6 matching bases. Germline loops: CDR1 MNHNY, CDR2 SVGAGI (reference sequence). The CDR3 runs to 15 residues. V lost 6 bases, J lost 7 bases, and 21 bases lay in between. The CDR3: CASRMTGREMGGYTF. The CDR3 region has the DNA TGTGCCAGCAGGATGACAGGCCGGGAGATGGGTGGCTACACCTTC.

The chain links TRBV7-9 to TRBJ1-2; D remains unclear. Trimming removed 1 base at V and 4 bases at J, with 10 bases between. Germline V CDR1 and CDR2: SEHNR, FQNEAQ (reference sequence). This CDR3 is 14 amino acids long. DNA for the CDR3: TGTGCCAGCAGCTTAGGGGGTTGGGGCTATGGCTACACCTTC. Its translation is CASSLGGWGYGYTF.

The chain is built from TRBV5-1 and TRBJ2-1; no clear D gene. The germline V gene has CDR1 SGHRS and CDR2 YFSETQ. The V end was cut by 0 bases, the J end by 1 base, with 11 bases between. The CDR3 runs to 16 residues. CDR3 bases: TGCGCCAGCAGCTTGGTTGTTGGGGAATCCTACAATGAGCAGTTCTTC. Translated: CASSLVVGESYNEQFF.

This clone was counted a few times. CDR3 protein: CASTRLDYNEQFF. The CDR3 DNA follows: TGTGCCAGCACCCGCCTAGATTACAATGAGCAGTTCTTC. The chain has TRBV28 and TRBJ2-1; D unresolved. The CDR3 has 13 amino acids. V was trimmed by 7 bases and J by 4 bases, leaving 11 bases between them. Per the germline V gene, CDR1 is MDHEN and CDR2 is SYDVKM.

The chain links TRBV27 to TRBJ2-7; 10 bases are a match to TRBD1. This CDR3 is 17 amino acids long. Trimming removed 4 bases from V and 2 bases from J; junction bases left unmatched: 11. Germline V CDR1 and CDR2: MNHEY, SMNVEV (reference sequence). The CDR3 protein is CASSSQPRQGAAYEQYF. The CDR3 bases are TGTGCCAGCAGTTCCCAACCCCGACAGGGGGCTGCCTACGAGCAGTACTTC.

This chain connects TRBV5-4 to TRBJ2-5; TRBD1 matches 7 bases. This CDR3 comprises 16 residues. With V trimmed by 3 bases and J by 2 bases, 10 bases remained unmatched. The germline V gene has CDR1 SGHNT and CDR2 YYREEE (reference sequence). The CDR3 sequence: CASSYTRGIRQETQYF. The CDR3 bases are TGTGCCAGCAGCTACACCAGGGGGATTCGACAAGAGACCCAGTACTTC.

CDR3 nucleotide sequence: TGTGCCAGCAGCCAAGATCGTTCATATGGCTACACCTTC. Its translation is CASSQDRSYGYTF. The V call is TRBV14, the J call TRBJ1-2; D is unresolved. The V gene lost 0 bases and the J gene lost 5 bases, with 7 bases spanning the gap. This CDR3 spans 13 amino acids. Per the germline V gene, CDR1 is SGHDN and CDR2 is FVKESK.

V gene TRBV28 combines with J gene TRBJ1-5; TRBD1 might be the D (6 bases). Germline assignment: CDR1 MDHEN and CDR2 SYDVKM. V lost 4 bases to trimming and J lost 4 bases, with 11 bases between them. The CDR3 totals 14 residues. The CDR3 nucleotides read TGTGCCAGCAGTTACAGGGACCCAAATCAGCCCCAGCATTTT. This codes for CASSYRDPNQPQHF.

The chain uses TRBV4-1 and TRBJ2-3; D is ambiguous. CDR1 is MGHRA, CDR2 YSYEKL, per germline. Trimming cost V 4 bases and J 0 bases, with 11 bases left between them. The CDR3 is 15 amino acids. Here the CDR3 DNA reads TGCGCCAGCAGCCTTGACGGCACTAGCACAGATACGCAGTATTTT. Translated, it gives CASSLDGTSTDTQYF.

V usage is TRBV5-6 and J usage is TRBJ2-1; tentatively, D is TRBD2 (5 bases). The V gene's germline CDR1 is SGHDT and CDR2 YYEEEE. This CDR3 is 14 amino acids long. The ends were cut back, 0 bases at V and 10 bases at J, with 14 bases in the middle. CDR3 nucleotide sequence: TGTGCCAGCAGCTTGGGGTGGCTAGCCGGCGAGCAGTTCTTC. Its translation: CASSLGWLAGEQFF.

V is TRBV5-1 and J is TRBJ2-1; a weak D match, TRBD1 (6 bases). The CDR3 is 14 residues long. Germline V gene lookup returns CDR1 SGHRS and CDR2 YFSETQ. Trimming stripped 5 bases from V and 7 bases from J, with 16 bases between. CDR3 protein: CASRPNRATNEQFF. CDR3 nucleotide sequence: TGCGCCAGCAGACCTAACAGGGCTACGAATGAGCAGTTCTTC.

The genes are TRBV19 and TRBJ2-1; TRBD2 might be the D (5 bases). The CDR3 length is 16 residues. V lost 1 base and J lost 0, with 10 bases in between. CDR1 is LNHDA and CDR2 is SQIVND in the germline V gene (reference sequence). The CDR3 DNA follows: TGTGCCAGTAGTATAGCGAGGGATAGCTCCTACAATGAGCAGTTCTTC. It specifies CASSIARDSSYNEQFF.

The gene calls are TRBV19 and TRBJ1-5, with 8 nucleotides matching TRBD1. Germline CDR1 and CDR2: LNHDA and SQIVND (reference sequence). Trimming at V came to 5 bases and at J to 6 bases, leaving 3 bases not matched to a gene. CDR3 length: 13 residues. The CDR3 DNA sequence: TGTGCCAGTAGTGGGGACAGGTCTCAGCCCCAGCATTTT. It specifies CASSGDRSQPQHF.

V usage is TRBV5-1 and J usage is TRBJ1-5; tentative D call: TRBD1 (5 bases). Germline V gives CDR1 SGHRS, CDR2 YFSETQ. The CDR3 covers 16 residues. With 4 bases removed from V and 0 bases from J, the gap between germline ends came to 14 bases. The CDR3: CASSVGTDYSNQPQHF. CDR3 DNA sequence: TGCGCCAGCAGCGTTGGGACGGATTATAGCAATCAGCCCCAGCATTTT.

The chain recombines TRBV9 with TRBJ2-2, with 8 bases fitting TRBD1. Germline values: CDR1 SGDLS, CDR2 YYNGEE. V lost 4 bases to trimming and J lost 7 bases; unmatched junction nucleotides: 12. This CDR3 has 16 amino acids. CDR3 protein: CASSPRPRGRNGELFF. CDR3 in DNA: TGTGCCAGCAGCCCTAGACCCAGGGGGCGTAACGGGGAGCTGTTTTTT.

The CDR3 sequence: CASSDRQGTEAFF. The CDR3 DNA reads TGCGCCAGCAGTGACCGGCAGGGCACTGAAGCTTTCTTT. The J gene is TRBJ1-1, the V gene TRBV10-1; D is possibly TRBD1 (5 bases). V was shortened by 3 bases and J by 4 bases, with 9 bases between the two germline ends. CDR1 is WNHNN and CDR2 is SYGVQD in the germline V gene (reference sequence). The CDR3 is 13 residues long.

The chain is built from TRBV13 and TRBJ2-6, with no clear D. Per the germline V gene, CDR1 is PRHDT and CDR2 is FYEKMQ (reference sequence). The CDR3 runs 14 residues. V was pared by 3 bases and J by 4 bases, with 7 bases between. CDR3 in DNA: TGTGCCAGCAGCTTTAATACCGGGGCCAACGTCCTGACTTTC. This encodes CASSFNTGANVLTF.

This sequence joins TRBV6-6 and TRBJ1-1; D gene unclear. Germline CDR1 MNHNY, CDR2 SVGAGI (reference sequence). The CDR3 is 14 amino acids. Trimming took 7 bases from V and 6 from J, leaving 18 bases between them. The CDR3 spells CASNRNEQGAEAFF. The DNA of the CDR3 is TGTGCCAGCAACCGAAACGAACAAGGCGCTGAAGCTTTCTTT.

The CDR3 here is CASNRQGGTDTQYF. The CDR3 DNA sequence: TGCGCCAGCAACAGACAGGGAGGTACAGATACGCAGTATTTT. The V gene is TRBV5-1, the J gene TRBJ2-3; weak D call: TRBD1 (7 bases). This CDR3 is 14 amino acids long. Germline V lookup: CDR1 SGHRS, CDR2 YFSETQ. The V end lost 6 bases, the J end lost 3 bases, and 14 bases lay between the germline ends.

This chain links TRBV6-1 with TRBJ2-7; the D call may be TRBD1 or TRBD2 (6 bases each). Trimming left V 3 bases short and J 4 bases short, with 16 bases between. From germline, CDR1 is MNHNS and CDR2 SASEGT. The CDR3 loop spans 15 amino acids. The CDR3 protein is CASSDFGGTLYEQYF. As DNA, the CDR3 is TGTGCCAGCAGTGACTTTGGCGGGACACTATACGAGCAGTACTTC.

The V call is TRBV2, the J call TRBJ1-2; TRBD1 matches at 7 bases. The CDR3 sequence is 13 residues long. Germline CDR1 reads SNHLY; CDR2 reads FYNNEI. Losses at the gene ends were 9 bases for V and 4 bases for J; bases not matched to a gene: 8. CDR3 sequence (DNA): TGTGCCAGTTCCACAGGGGCCCTCTATGGCTACACCTTC. Translation gives CASSTGALYGYTF.

Only one count was recorded for this clone. The sample holds other DNA sequences that translate to the same CDR3. The V call is TRBV11-3, the J call TRBJ2-3; no clear D. The CDR3 spans 13 residues. V gave up 2 bases and J gave up 2 bases, with 5 bases separating them. The germline V gene has CDR1 SGHNT and CDR2 YENEEA. The CDR3 nucleotides are TGTGCCAGCAGCTTAAGAGTCACAGATACGCAGTATTTT. This codes for CASSLRVTDTQYF.

The V call is TRBV18, the J call TRBJ1-1; TRBD1 might be the D (6 bases). The CDR3 consists of 16 residues. The germline V gene encodes CDR1 KGHSH and CDR2 LQKENI. Trimming removed 4 bases at V and 0 bases at J, with 15 bases between. In DNA, the CDR3 is TGTGCCAGCTCACGGCGGCTGGACAGAATGAACACTGAAGCTTTCTTT. It specifies CASSRRLDRMNTEAFF.